A single sample is the source of the 30 T cell receptor beta chains below, sequenced in a study of spatial heterogeneity in lung cancer. TCRdb reanalysed the 5' RACE reads using MiXCR and keeps one entry per CDR3 protein. This table has 20,000 to 25,000 distinct CDR3 sequences, 4.6% appearing once. Time point: sample taken at primary tumor resection. Sequencing used PBMCs, obtained at surgery. The receptors were sampled from a male donor with early-stage non-small cell lung cancer.

This clonotype was found a few times. V usage is TRBV27 and J usage is TRBJ2-1; the D is unclear. In germline, CDR1 is MNHEY, CDR2 SMNVEV (reference sequence). CDR3 size: 18 residues. Trimming took 2 bases from V and 3 from J, leaving 20 bases between them. CDR3 amino acids: CASSLEYWPHSYYNEQFF. CDR3 nucleotides: TGTGCCAGCAGTTTAGAGTACTGGCCGCATAGCTACTACAATGAGCAGTTCTTC.

There are many counts of this clonotype. The gene calls are TRBV18 and TRBJ2-2, with D hard to call. CDR1 and CDR2 (germline): KGHSH, LQKENI. The CDR3 sequence is 14 residues long. V lost 2 bases and J 0 bases, leaving 4 bases between the germline ends. The CDR3 coding sequence is TGTGCCAGCTCACCAACAGCGAACACCGGGGAGCTGTTTTTT. Translation: CASSPTANTGELFF.

This clonotype was recorded at least ten times. The chain is built from TRBV7-2 and TRBJ2-1; D is uncertain. CDR3 length: 15 residues. Germline assignment: CDR1 SGHTA and CDR2 FQGNSA. V shed 5 bases and J shed 6 bases, with 17 bases lying between them. CDR3 region: CASSLRLGTRNEQFF. The CDR3 DNA reads TGTGCCAGCAGCCTTAGACTCGGCACTCGCAATGAGCAGTTCTTC.

Many counts were recorded for this clonotype. CDR3 bases: TGTGCCAGCCTAGATGGCAGGACAGGGGACCACGAGCAGTACTTC. This sequence encodes CASLDGRTGDHEQYF. This sequence joins TRBV18 and TRBJ2-7; 9 positions agree with TRBD1. J lost 5 bases, V lost 8 bases, and 13 bases had no gene match. The CDR3 extends over 15 amino acids. Per germline, CDR1 KGHSH and CDR2 LQKENI.

This clonotype was seen many times. V usage is TRBV7-2 and J usage is TRBJ1-5; D gene unclear. The V gene's germline CDR1 is SGHTA and CDR2 FQGNSA. With 1 base removed from V and 4 bases from J, the gap between germline ends came to 14 bases. This CDR3 spans 16 amino acids. CDR3 in amino acids: CASSLESPSGNQPQHF. CDR3 coding DNA: TGTGCCAGCAGCTTAGAAAGCCCCTCAGGAAATCAGCCCCAGCATTTT.

In this sample, this clonotype turned up many times. This chain uses TRBV7-2 with TRBJ2-1, with TRBD2 matching 8 bases. Trimming cost V 0 bases and J 1 base; bases outside gene matches: 2. Germline CDR1 and CDR2: SGHTA and FQGNSA. The CDR3 is 16 residues long. The CDR3 here is CASSLATSGSYNEQFF. CDR3 bases: TGTGCCAGCAGCTTAGCAACTAGCGGATCCTACAATGAGCAGTTCTTC.

This clonotype was seen repeatedly, ten times or more. The chain is built from TRBV20-1 and TRBJ2-7, with a possible D match to TRBD2 (6 bases). Germline assignment: CDR1 DFQATT and CDR2 SNEGSKA (reference sequence). Trimming pared 3 bases from V and 0 bases from J, leaving 9 bases between. The CDR3 loop spans 13 amino acids. CDR3 sequence (DNA): TGCAGTGCTAGTAGCGGTTACTCCTACGAGCAGTACTTC. Translation gives CSASSGYSYEQYF.

This chain links TRBV7-9 with TRBJ2-7; D unclear. The CDR3 extends over 14 amino acids. V lost 5 bases, J lost 2 bases, and 13 bases lay in between. The V gene's germline CDR1 is SEHNR and CDR2 FQNEAQ (reference sequence). The CDR3 reads CASSPKNGAYEQYF. CDR3 bases: TGTGCCAGCAGCCCTAAGAATGGGGCCTACGAGCAGTACTTC.

This clonotype was seen more than once but under ten times. The V and J genes are TRBV27 and TRBJ2-1; 8 bases agree with TRBD2. Germline assignment: CDR1 MNHEY and CDR2 SMNVEV (reference sequence). V was clipped by 2 bases and J by 7 bases; unmatched bases: 4. The CDR3 contains 14 residues. The CDR3: CASSLRAGVNEQFF. The CDR3 nucleotides read TGTGCCAGCAGTTTAAGAGCGGGGGTAAATGAGCAGTTCTTC.

This clonotype was counted many times. The chain is built from TRBV28 and TRBJ1-3, with D unclear. With 7 bases removed from V and 4 bases from J, the gap between germline ends came to 11 bases. Germline V gene lookup returns CDR1 MDHEN and CDR2 SYDVKM. The CDR3 loop spans 13 amino acids. CDR3 sequence (DNA): TGTGCCAGCACCCCACTCGGGGGAAACACCATATATTTT. It yields the protein CASTPLGGNTIYF.

This clonotype has only a few counts. V and J are TRBV19 and TRBJ1-5; D may be TRBD1 (6 bases). V was clipped by 7 bases and J by 1 base, with 14 bases between them. CDR3 length equals 15 residues. CDR1 is LNHDA and CDR2 is SQIVND in the germline V gene (reference sequence). Written as DNA, the CDR3 is TGTGCCAGTACTCCGGGGGGGGCGAGCAATCAGCCCCAGCATTTT. It yields the protein CASTPGGASNQPQHF.

This clonotype was seen at least ten times. The rearrangement links TRBV2 to TRBJ1-2; tentative D call: TRBD1 (5 bases). This CDR3 is 14 amino acids long. Trimming pared 6 bases from V and 4 bases from J, leaving 15 bases between. The germline gives CDR1 SNHLY, CDR2 FYNNEI. This chain's CDR3 is CASRGDGTSYGYTF. CDR3 DNA sequence: TGTGCCAGCAGGGGAGACGGGACTTCCTATGGCTACACCTTC. Full variable domain (rest looked up from reference TRBV2 and TRBJ1-2): EPEVTQTPSHQVTQMGQEVILRCVPISNHLYFYWYRQILGQKVEFLVSFYNNEISEKSEIFDDQFSVERPDGSNFTLKIRSTKLEDSAMYFCASRGDGTSYGYTFGSGTRLTVV.

This clonotype was recorded many times. The chain is built from TRBV4-3 and TRBJ2-1; D could derive from TRBD1 or TRBD2 (6 bases each). CDR3 size: 15 residues. Germline V gene data show CDR1 as LGHNA and CDR2 as YSLEER. Between the trimmed V and J ends, which lost 0 bases and 7 bases, there was a span of 13 bases. The CDR3 is CASSQDRGPGNEQFF. In DNA, the CDR3 is TGCGCCAGCAGCCAAGATCGGGGGCCGGGGAATGAGCAGTTCTTC.

J is TRBJ2-2 and V is TRBV9; D not certain. This CDR3 contains 14 residues. Germline lookup yields CDR1 SGDLS and CDR2 YYNGEE. The germline V and J ends were trimmed by 7 bases and 0 bases, with 10 bases remaining between them. The CDR3 sequence: CASSLTSNTGELFF. CDR3 in DNA: TGTGCCAGCTCTCTCACCTCGAACACCGGGGAGCTGTTTTTT.

This clonotype came up many times. The V and J genes are TRBV6-6 and TRBJ2-1, with 7 nucleotides matching TRBD2. Germline V gene data show CDR1 as MNHNY and CDR2 as SVGAGI (reference sequence). The CDR3 has 17 amino acids. V shed 0 bases, J shed 3 bases, and the junction held 8 bases outside the gene matches. The DNA for the CDR3 is TGTGCCAGCAGTTACTCAGGTCCTAGCGGACTCTACAATGAGCAGTTCTTC. Amino acids: CASSYSGPSGLYNEQFF.

There are many counts of this clonotype. The chain joins TRBV5-8 to TRBJ1-4, with 7 nucleotides matching TRBD1. Per the germline V gene, CDR1 is SGHTS and CDR2 is YDEGEE. The V and J ends lost 3 bases and 3 bases, in that order; junction bases with no gene match: 5. The CDR3 extends over 15 amino acids. CDR3 DNA: TGTGCCAGCAGCTCCAACAGGGGAGCTAATGAAAAACTGTTTTTT. Translated, it gives CASSSNRGANEKLFF.

There are many counts of this clonotype. The chain employs TRBV2 and TRBJ1-1, with TRBD1 identical over 7 bases. Trimming cost V 8 bases and J 0 bases; bases outside gene matches: 3. The CDR3 contains 13 residues. Germline values: CDR1 SNHLY, CDR2 FYNNEI. CDR3 sequence (DNA): TGTGCCAGCGGGGGACAGATGAACACTGAAGCTTTCTTT. Encoded protein: CASGGQMNTEAFF.

This clonotype was observed at least ten times. This chain uses TRBV5-1 with TRBJ2-7, with a tentative D call TRBD2 (5 bases). The CDR3 is made up of 16 amino acids. Trimming pared 0 bases from V and 0 bases from J, leaving 13 bases between. Looked up from germline, CDR1 is SGHRS and CDR2 is YFSETQ. CDR3 DNA: TGCGCCAGCAGCTTGGGGCCCGCGGGTAGCTCCTACGAGCAGTACTTC. Residues: CASSLGPAGSSYEQYF.

This clonotype showed up many times. This rearrangement joins TRBV20-1 to TRBJ1-6; 7 nucleotides match TRBD1. This CDR3 comprises 16 residues. Germline V gene data show CDR1 as DFQATT and CDR2 as SNEGSKA (reference sequence). J was trimmed by 6 bases and V by 5 bases; bases with no gene match: 13. Here the CDR3 DNA reads TGCAGTGCTCACCGACCCCGGGACAGCGGTAATTCACCCCTCCACTTT. This gives the protein CSAHRPRDSGNSPLHF.

The chain couples TRBV15 to TRBJ2-1; tentative D call: TRBD1 (5 bases). Trimming removed 0 bases at V and 7 bases at J, with 16 bases between. This CDR3 comprises 16 residues. Germline CDR1 LNHNV, CDR2 YYDKDF (reference sequence). The CDR3 reads CATSREKGQVMNEQFF. In DNA, the CDR3 is TGTGCCACCAGCAGAGAAAAGGGGCAAGTGATGAATGAGCAGTTCTTC.

This clonotype was counted ten times or more. This rearrangement joins TRBV7-3 to TRBJ2-5, with D unresolved. Per germline, CDR1 SGHTA and CDR2 FQGTGA. V lost 4 bases, J lost 6 bases, and 15 bases lay in between. The CDR3 is made up of 14 amino acids. The chain's CDR3 is CASSSHGALQTQYF. The CDR3 region has the DNA TGTGCCAGCAGCTCCCACGGAGCCCTTCAGACCCAGTACTTC.

This clonotype was observed at least ten times. The V gene is TRBV2, the J gene TRBJ1-1, with a possible D match to TRBD1 (5 bases). The CDR3 contains 15 residues. From germline, CDR1 is SNHLY and CDR2 FYNNEI. V was cut by 6 bases and J by 5 bases, with 19 bases left in between. CDR3 region: CASRQAGWGETEAFF. The CDR3 DNA is TGTGCCAGCAGACAAGCAGGGTGGGGGGAAACTGAAGCTTTCTTT.

The chain is built from TRBV5-4 and TRBJ2-5; D call uncertain. In germline, CDR1 is SGHNT, CDR2 YYREEE (reference sequence). The CDR3 runs to 13 residues. V was cut by 4 bases and J by 7 bases, with 14 bases left in between. CDR3: CASSVDPPMTQYF. The CDR3 bases are TGTGCCAGCAGCGTCGACCCCCCGATGACCCAGTACTTC. The whole variable domain, filled in from reference TRBV5-4 and TRBJ2-5, reads ETGVTQSPTHLIKTRGQQVTLRCSSQSGHNTVSWYQQALGQGPQFIFQYYREEENGRGNFPPRFSGLQFPNYSSELNVNALELDDSALYLCASSVDPPMTQYFGPGTRLLVL.

This clonotype was picked up many times. The chain couples TRBV5-6 to TRBJ1-6; D is uncertain. The CDR3 is 14 amino acids. The ends were cut back, 6 bases at V and 8 bases at J, with 15 bases in the middle. Germline CDR1 and CDR2: SGHDT and YYEEEE. This chain's CDR3 is CASNMYSRDSPLHF. The CDR3 DNA sequence: TGTGCCAGCAACATGTACTCGAGGGATTCACCCCTCCACTTT.

This clonotype turned up a few times. The chain links TRBV5-1 to TRBJ2-1, with 12 bases aligning to TRBD2. Looked up from germline, CDR1 is SGHRS and CDR2 is YFSETQ. The CDR3 loop spans 15 amino acids. The V segment lost 3 bases and the J segment 8 bases; nucleotides outside the gene matches: 6. This CDR3 is CASSSSGRGVDEQFF. The CDR3 DNA reads TGCGCCAGCAGCTCTAGCGGGAGGGGAGTCGATGAGCAGTTCTTC.

In this sample, this clonotype turned up many times. The rearrangement links TRBV7-3 to TRBJ2-1; 7 positions match TRBD2. With V trimmed by 5 bases and J by 0 bases, 7 bases remained unmatched. Germline assignment: CDR1 SGHTA and CDR2 FQGTGA. The CDR3 runs to 16 residues. The CDR3 here is CASSPVGGSSYNEQFF. Written as DNA, the CDR3 is TGTGCCAGCAGCCCCGTGGGGGGGAGCTCCTACAATGAGCAGTTCTTC. Combining the CDR3 with reference TRBV7-3 and TRBJ2-1 gives the whole variable domain GAGVSQTPSNKVTEKGKYVELRCDPISGHTALYWYRQSLGQGPEFLIYFQGTGAADDSGLPNDRFFAVRPEGSVSTLKIQRTERGDSAVYLCASSPVGGSSYNEQFFGPGTRLTVL.

The sample holds many counts of this clonotype. This chain connects TRBV24-1 to TRBJ2-7; a weak D match, TRBD1 (5 bases). The CDR3 length is 14 residues. Per the germline V gene, CDR1 is KGHDR and CDR2 is SFDVKD. Trimming removed 6 bases at V and 2 bases at J, with 13 bases between. The CDR3 region is CATSPAGSTYEQYF. In DNA, the CDR3 is TGTGCCACCAGTCCGGCAGGGTCAACCTACGAGCAGTACTTC.

The V call is TRBV12-3 or TRBV12-4, the J call TRBJ2-1; 8 nucleotides agree with TRBD1. There are 15 residues in the CDR3. Germline trimming cut 6 bases from V and 8 bases from J; bases unmatched to any gene: 12. CDR3 in amino acids: CASSPSTGVIDEQFF. The CDR3 DNA reads TGTGCCAGCAGCCCGTCGACAGGGGTCATTGATGAGCAGTTCTTC.

This clonotype has at least ten counts. At one boundary the junction diverges from the germline segment, which might be a read error. V and J are TRBV7-7 and TRBJ2-5; 8 bases agree with TRBD2. CDR3 length equals 15 residues. Germline CDR1 is SSHAT and CDR2 is FNYEAQ (reference sequence). The CDR3 loop is CASSLDAGGQETQYF. CDR3 coding DNA: TGTGCTAGCAGCTTAGACGCGGGAGGCCAAGAGACCCAGTACTTC.

This clonotype was observed many times. The gene calls are TRBV20-1 and TRBJ2-3; unclear D gene. Germline V CDR1 and CDR2: DFQATT, SNEGSKA (reference sequence). The CDR3 is 14 residues long. Trimming cost V 2 bases and J 2 bases, with 11 bases left between them. CDR3 sequence reads: CSARSWIATDTQYF. CDR3 in DNA: TGCAGTGCTAGAAGTTGGATCGCCACAGATACGCAGTATTTT.